The 15 T cell receptor beta chains below all came from one sample that was sequenced in a study of T-cell reconstitution after alpha-beta-depleted transplantation in children. As it was prepared, the TCRbeta library received unique molecular identifiers. TCRdb used MiXCR to reprocess the PCR reads, holding one entry per CDR3 protein. The sample yields roughly 500,000 distinct CDR3 sequences, approximately 12% seen once. Source: PBMCs from the stem cell graft donor, taken from the stem cell graft. The receptors were sampled from a human donor who donated a stem cell graft to a child with combined immunodeficiency.

This clonotype was counted at least ten times. At one boundary the junction diverges from the germline segment, which might be a read error. The rearrangement links TRBV24-1 to TRBJ2-1, with D hard to call. This CDR3 spans 9 amino acids. The germline V gene encodes CDR1 KGHDR and CDR2 SFDVKD. DNA of the CDR3: TGTGCCACCAGTGATTTTTGGCTCTTC. It encodes CATSDFWLF.

This rearrangement joins TRBV6-2 or TRBV6-3 to TRBJ2-5; no definite D call. Germline V CDR1 and CDR2: MNHEY, SVGEGT. There are 14 residues in the CDR3. V was shortened by 0 bases and J by 7 bases, with 12 bases between the two germline ends. As DNA, the CDR3 is TGTGCCAGCAGTTACTCAATCGTCAAGATGACCCAGTACTTC. Its translation: CASSYSIVKMTQYF.

This clonotype was counted many times. The chain is built from TRBV7-6 and TRBJ2-3; possible D gene TRBD2, 5 bases. V lost 0 bases, J lost 3 bases, and 10 bases lay in between. This CDR3 has 15 amino acids. Germline values: CDR1 SGHVS, CDR2 FNYEAQ. The CDR3 sequence: CASSLAGLATDTQYF. Here the CDR3 DNA reads TGTGCCAGCAGCTTAGCTGGGCTAGCTACAGATACGCAGTATTTT.

The V gene is TRBV20-1, the J gene TRBJ2-7, with TRBD2 matching 14 bases. V lost 5 bases and J lost 0; bases outside the gene matches: 3. The germline CDR1 and CDR2 sequences are DFQATT and SNEGSKA (reference sequence). The CDR3 consists of 15 residues. The CDR3 loop is CSAYGTSGSSYEQYF. The CDR3 nucleotides read TGCAGTGCTTACGGGACTAGCGGGAGCTCCTACGAGCAGTACTTC.

This clonotype has only a few counts. The V call is TRBV7-9, the J call TRBJ2-1, with 7 bases that match TRBD2. In germline, CDR1 is SEHNR, CDR2 FQNEAQ (reference sequence). The junction had 5 bases not matched to a gene; V was cut back by 0 bases and J by 0 bases. The CDR3 totals 17 residues. DNA for the CDR3: TGTGCCAGCAGCTTAGCGAGGCTAGCGGTCTCCTACAATGAGCAGTTCTTC. It is translated as CASSLARLAVSYNEQFF.

This clonotype has just a few counts. The J gene is TRBJ2-3, the V gene TRBV20-1; 9 bases are shared with TRBD2. The V gene end was trimmed by 5 bases and the J gene end by 9 bases; junction bases not matched to a gene: 9. The CDR3 sequence is 13 residues long. Germline lookup yields CDR1 DFQATT and CDR2 SNEGSKA (reference sequence). The CDR3 region is CSAPTSGEWTQYF. The CDR3 nucleotides are TGCAGTGCTCCGACTAGCGGCGAGTGGACGCAGTATTTT.

At least ten counts were recorded for this clonotype. The rearrangement links TRBV6-5 to TRBJ2-2; D is unclear. Germline V gene lookup returns CDR1 MNHEY and CDR2 SVGAGI. The germline V and J ends were trimmed by 5 bases and 1 base, with 11 bases remaining between them. The CDR3 is 15 residues long. The CDR3 is CASSTADMNTGELFF. The DNA of the CDR3 is TGTGCCAGCAGTACAGCCGACATGAACACCGGGGAGCTGTTTTTT.

The chain has TRBV18 and TRBJ2-7, with TRBD2 identical over 7 bases. With 3 bases clipped from V and 4 bases from J, the junction kept 15 bases outside the gene matches. The CDR3 is 17 residues long. The germline V gene encodes CDR1 KGHSH and CDR2 LQKENI. The chain's CDR3 is CASSPSTGGTRQYEQYF. As DNA, the CDR3 is TGTGCCAGCTCACCGTCAACCGGGGGGACTCGCCAATACGAGCAGTACTTC.

The V call is TRBV18, the J call TRBJ2-5, with 8 bases that match TRBD2. V lost 3 bases, J lost 6 bases, and 12 bases stayed unmatched. The germline CDR1 and CDR2 sequences are KGHSH and LQKENI. The CDR3 contains 16 residues. The CDR3 DNA reads as TGTGCCAGCTCACCTAGATCGCCCAGCGGGGGACAGACCCAGTACTTC. As protein: CASSPRSPSGGQTQYF.

J is TRBJ2-3 and V is TRBV5-1, with TRBD2 identical over 9 bases. Losses at the gene ends were 4 bases for V and 2 bases for J; bases not matched to a gene: 5. Germline CDR1 is SGHRS and CDR2 is YFSETQ. CDR3 size: 15 residues. In nucleotides, the CDR3 is TGCGCCAGCAGCGTAGCTAGCGGGGTCACAGATACGCAGTATTTT. Its protein is CASSVASGVTDTQYF.

The rearrangement uses TRBV12-3 or TRBV12-4 and TRBJ2-5; tentative D call: TRBD2 (5 bases). Trimming took 6 bases from V and 5 from J, leaving 16 bases between them. The CDR3 extends over 14 amino acids. The DNA for the CDR3 is TGTGCCAGCAGGCCCCGAGGGTCTTGGGAGACCCAGTACTTC. This gives the protein CASRPRGSWETQYF.

The table lists this clonotype with a few counts. As DNA, the CDR3 is TGTGCCAGCAGTTGGACCAGCGGACAAGAGACCCAGTACTTC. This translates into CASSWTSGQETQYF. This rearrangement joins TRBV7-9 to TRBJ2-5, with a weak D call TRBD2 (5 bases). The ends were cut back, 6 bases at V and 2 bases at J, with 13 bases in the middle. CDR3 length: 14 amino acids. CDR1 is SEHNR, CDR2 FQNEAQ, per germline (reference sequence).

This clonotype has at least ten counts. The chain is built from TRBV20-1 and TRBJ1-6; weak D call: TRBD1 (5 bases). The V gene's germline CDR1 is DFQATT and CDR2 SNEGSKA (reference sequence). The CDR3 contains 16 residues. V gave up 6 bases and J gave up 3 bases, with 18 bases separating them. This CDR3 reads CSAPNRATVYNSPLHF. The CDR3 region has the DNA TGCAGTGCCCCGAACAGAGCGACAGTCTATAATTCACCCCTCCACTTT.

This clonotype has just a few counts. The chain is built from TRBV6-2 or TRBV6-3 and TRBJ2-5; TRBD2 might be the D (5 bases). CDR1 MNHEY and CDR2 SVGEGT come from the germline V gene. The ends were cut back, 6 bases at V and 5 bases at J, with 16 bases in the middle. This CDR3 region has 14 residues. CDR3 nucleotide sequence: TGTGCCAGCAGACCACTAGTTATTAGTGAGACCCAGTACTTC. This encodes CASRPLVISETQYF.

This rearrangement joins TRBV5-1 to TRBJ2-7; D possibly corresponds to TRBD1 (9 bases). The V end was cut by 4 bases, the J end by 3 bases, with 20 bases between. The CDR3 runs to 16 residues. Germline CDR1 reads SGHRS; CDR2 reads YFSETQ. The CDR3 loop is CASSPVAGTGNYEQYF. For the CDR3, the DNA is TGCGCCAGCAGCCCGGTAGCGGGGACAGGGAACTACGAGCAGTACTTC. Full variable domain (rest looked up from reference TRBV5-1 and TRBJ2-7): KAGVTQTPRYLIKTRGQQVTLSCSPISGHRSVSWYQQTPGQGLQFLFEYFSETQRNKGNFPGRFSGRQFSNSRSEMNVSTLELGDSALYLCASSPVAGTGNYEQYFGPGTRLTVT.